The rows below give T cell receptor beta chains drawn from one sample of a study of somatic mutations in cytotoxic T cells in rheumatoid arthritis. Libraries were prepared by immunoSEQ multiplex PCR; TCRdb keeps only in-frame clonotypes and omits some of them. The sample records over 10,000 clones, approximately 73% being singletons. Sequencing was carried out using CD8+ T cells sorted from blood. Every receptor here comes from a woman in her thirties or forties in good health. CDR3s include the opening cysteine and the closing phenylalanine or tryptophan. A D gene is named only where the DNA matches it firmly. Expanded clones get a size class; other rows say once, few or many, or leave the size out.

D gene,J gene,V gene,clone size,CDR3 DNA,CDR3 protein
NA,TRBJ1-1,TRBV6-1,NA,TGTGCCAGCCTCTCTGGGAGGGAAGCTTTCTTT,CASLSGREAFF
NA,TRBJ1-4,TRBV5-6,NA,TGTGCCAGCAGCTCACCTTACCGGGGGGTACAAGAAAAACTGTTTTTT,CASSSPYRGVQEKLFF
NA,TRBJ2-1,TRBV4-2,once,TGTGCCAGCAGCCCGGGGGCGTTTGGGCAGTTCTTC,CASSPGAFGQFF
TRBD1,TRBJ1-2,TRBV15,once,TGTGCCATTCCGGGACAGGGGGCGGTAGGCTATGGCTACACCTTC,CAIPGQGAVGYGYTF
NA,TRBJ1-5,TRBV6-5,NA,TGTGCCAGCAGTTACAGCTCCTCCAATCAGCCCCAGCATTTT,CASSYSSSNQPQHF
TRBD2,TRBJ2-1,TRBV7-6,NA,TGTGCCAGCAGCTACCAGCGGGAGCCCTACAATGAGCAGTTCTTC,CASSYQREPYNEQFF
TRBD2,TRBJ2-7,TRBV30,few,TGTGCCTGGAGTGCGGATAGCGGGAGCTCCTACGAGCAGTACTTC,CAWSADSGSSYEQYF
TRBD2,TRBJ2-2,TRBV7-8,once,TGTGCCAGCAGCTTGCTAGCGGGAGGGTCCGGGGAGCTGTTTTTT,CASSLLAGGSGELFF
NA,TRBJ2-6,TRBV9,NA,TGTGCCAGCAGCCCCTCTTCCCTCTCTGGGGCCAACGTCCTGACTTTC,CASSPSSLSGANVLTF
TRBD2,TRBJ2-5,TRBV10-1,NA,TGCGCCAGCAGTGAAGGCCTAGCGGGGGTAGAGACCCAGTACTTC,CASSEGLAGVETQYF
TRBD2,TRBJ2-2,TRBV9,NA,TGTGCCAGCAGTGGGGGACTAGCGGGGGGTACCACCGGGGAGCTGTTTTTT,CASSGGLAGGTTGELFF
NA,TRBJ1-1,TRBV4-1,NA,TGCGCCAGCTCTGACACTTCGAACACTGAAGCTTTCTTT,CASSDTSNTEAFF
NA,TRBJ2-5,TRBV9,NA,TGTGCCAGCAGCGCTCGCTTGGGGGAGACCCAGTACTTC,CASSARLGETQYF
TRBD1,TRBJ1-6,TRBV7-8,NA,TGTGCCAGCAGCAGGGGACAGGGATCCTATAATTCACCCCTCCACTTT,CASSRGQGSYNSPLHF
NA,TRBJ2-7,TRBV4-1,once,TGCGCCAGCAGCCAAGAAAGGTTCTACGAGCAGTACTTC,CASSQERFYEQYF
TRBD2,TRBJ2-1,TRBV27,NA,TGTGCCAGCAGTTTATCGGGAGGATGGGGCGGGAGCGCCGAGCAGTTCTTC,CASSLSGGWGGSAEQFF
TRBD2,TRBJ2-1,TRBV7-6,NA,TGTGCCAGCAGTTTAGCGGTGCGTGGGGAGGGGTTCTTC,CASSLAVRGEGFF
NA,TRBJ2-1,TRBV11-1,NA,TGTGCCAGCATCGGGGGGCCTTCCTACAATGAGCAGTTCTTC,CASIGGPSYNEQFF
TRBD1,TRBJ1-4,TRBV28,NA,TGTGCCAGCAGTTCCGGCTGGGACAGGGGGGAGATTAATGAAAAACTGTTTTTT,CASSSGWDRGEINEKLFF
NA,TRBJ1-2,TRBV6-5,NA,TGTGCCAGCAGTTACTCTTACAGTCCTAACTATGGCTACACCTTC,CASSYSYSPNYGYTF
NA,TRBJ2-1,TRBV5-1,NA,TGCGCCAGCAGCTTGGTATGGGGGTTGGGAAATGAGCAGTTCTTC,CASSLVWGLGNEQFF
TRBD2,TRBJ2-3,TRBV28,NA,TGTGCCAGCAGTTTATCGGGGGGGGAGATCTACGATACGCAGTATTTT,CASSLSGGEIYDTQYF
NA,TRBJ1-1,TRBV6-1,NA,TGTGCCAGCACTTTCGATGTGAACACTGAAGCTTTCTTT,CASTFDVNTEAFF
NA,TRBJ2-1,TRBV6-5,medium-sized,TGTGCCAGCAGTTACGGCCTCGAGTCCAATGAGCAGTTCTTC,CASSYGLESNEQFF
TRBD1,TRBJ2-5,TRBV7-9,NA,TGTGCCAGCAGCTCCGGACAGGGTCAAGAGACCCAGTACTTC,CASSSGQGQETQYF
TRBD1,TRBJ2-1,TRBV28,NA,TGTGCCAGCACCGTGACAGGGGGCGTCTACAATGAGCAGTTCTTC,CASTVTGGVYNEQFF
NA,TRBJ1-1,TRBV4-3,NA,TGCGCCAGCAGCCAAGATCGGGAGTACACTGAAGCTTTCTTT,CASSQDREYTEAFF
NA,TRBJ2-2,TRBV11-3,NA,TGTGCCAGTACTCCCAACACCGGGGAGCTGTTTTTT,CASTPNTGELFF
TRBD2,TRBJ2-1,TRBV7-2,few,TGTGCCAGCAGCCTGCGGGAGGGAGGGCCTTGGAATGAGCAGTTCTTC,CASSLREGGPWNEQFF
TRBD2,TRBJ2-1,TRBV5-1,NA,TGCGCCAGCAGCGCCCGACTAGCTGAGGAGCAGTTCTTC,CASSARLAEEQFF
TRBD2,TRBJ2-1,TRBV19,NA,TGTGCCAGTGCGGGACTAGCGGGACTTAACAATGAGCAGTTCTTC,CASAGLAGLNNEQFF
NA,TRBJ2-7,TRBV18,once,TGTGCCAGCTCACCAAATACACGGGGGTCAGAAATAGCAGCCCACTACGAGCAGTACTTC,CASSPNTRGSEIAAHYEQYF
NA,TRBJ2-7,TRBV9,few,TGTGCCAGCAGCCAGGGGTACGAGCAGTACTTC,CASSQGYEQYF
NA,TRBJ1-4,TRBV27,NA,TGTGCCAGCAGCGTCAGGGGTGAAGAAGAAAAACTGTTTTTT,CASSVRGEEEKLFF
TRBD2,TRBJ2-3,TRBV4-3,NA,TGCGCCAGCAGCCATACTAGCGGGCAGACAGATACGCAGTATTTT,CASSHTSGQTDTQYF
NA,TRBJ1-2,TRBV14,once,TGTGCCAGCAGCCAAGAAACGGGGCCCTATGGCTACACCTTC,CASSQETGPYGYTF
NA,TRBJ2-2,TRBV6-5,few,TGTGCCAGCAGAAACAGCATATCGACCGGGGAGCTGTTTTTT,CASRNSISTGELFF
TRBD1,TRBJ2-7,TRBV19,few,TGTGCCACCTCGGTCGGGGACAGGAACTACGAGCAGTACTTC,CATSVGDRNYEQYF
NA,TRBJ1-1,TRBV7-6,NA,TGTGCCAGCAGCTTAGGGGCGGACCTCACGAACACTGAAGCTTTCTTT,CASSLGADLTNTEAFF
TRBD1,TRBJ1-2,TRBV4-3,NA,TGCGCCAGCAGCCATACCACAGGGGACTATGGCTACACCTTC,CASSHTTGDYGYTF
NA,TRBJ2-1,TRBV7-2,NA,TGTGCCAGCAGCTTAGTTGGAGGATCTTCCTACAATGAGCAGTTCTTC,CASSLVGGSSYNEQFF
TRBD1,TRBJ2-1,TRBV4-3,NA,TGCGCCAGCAGCCAAGATCTTGGCAGGGGGTACAATGAGCAGTTCTTC,CASSQDLGRGYNEQFF